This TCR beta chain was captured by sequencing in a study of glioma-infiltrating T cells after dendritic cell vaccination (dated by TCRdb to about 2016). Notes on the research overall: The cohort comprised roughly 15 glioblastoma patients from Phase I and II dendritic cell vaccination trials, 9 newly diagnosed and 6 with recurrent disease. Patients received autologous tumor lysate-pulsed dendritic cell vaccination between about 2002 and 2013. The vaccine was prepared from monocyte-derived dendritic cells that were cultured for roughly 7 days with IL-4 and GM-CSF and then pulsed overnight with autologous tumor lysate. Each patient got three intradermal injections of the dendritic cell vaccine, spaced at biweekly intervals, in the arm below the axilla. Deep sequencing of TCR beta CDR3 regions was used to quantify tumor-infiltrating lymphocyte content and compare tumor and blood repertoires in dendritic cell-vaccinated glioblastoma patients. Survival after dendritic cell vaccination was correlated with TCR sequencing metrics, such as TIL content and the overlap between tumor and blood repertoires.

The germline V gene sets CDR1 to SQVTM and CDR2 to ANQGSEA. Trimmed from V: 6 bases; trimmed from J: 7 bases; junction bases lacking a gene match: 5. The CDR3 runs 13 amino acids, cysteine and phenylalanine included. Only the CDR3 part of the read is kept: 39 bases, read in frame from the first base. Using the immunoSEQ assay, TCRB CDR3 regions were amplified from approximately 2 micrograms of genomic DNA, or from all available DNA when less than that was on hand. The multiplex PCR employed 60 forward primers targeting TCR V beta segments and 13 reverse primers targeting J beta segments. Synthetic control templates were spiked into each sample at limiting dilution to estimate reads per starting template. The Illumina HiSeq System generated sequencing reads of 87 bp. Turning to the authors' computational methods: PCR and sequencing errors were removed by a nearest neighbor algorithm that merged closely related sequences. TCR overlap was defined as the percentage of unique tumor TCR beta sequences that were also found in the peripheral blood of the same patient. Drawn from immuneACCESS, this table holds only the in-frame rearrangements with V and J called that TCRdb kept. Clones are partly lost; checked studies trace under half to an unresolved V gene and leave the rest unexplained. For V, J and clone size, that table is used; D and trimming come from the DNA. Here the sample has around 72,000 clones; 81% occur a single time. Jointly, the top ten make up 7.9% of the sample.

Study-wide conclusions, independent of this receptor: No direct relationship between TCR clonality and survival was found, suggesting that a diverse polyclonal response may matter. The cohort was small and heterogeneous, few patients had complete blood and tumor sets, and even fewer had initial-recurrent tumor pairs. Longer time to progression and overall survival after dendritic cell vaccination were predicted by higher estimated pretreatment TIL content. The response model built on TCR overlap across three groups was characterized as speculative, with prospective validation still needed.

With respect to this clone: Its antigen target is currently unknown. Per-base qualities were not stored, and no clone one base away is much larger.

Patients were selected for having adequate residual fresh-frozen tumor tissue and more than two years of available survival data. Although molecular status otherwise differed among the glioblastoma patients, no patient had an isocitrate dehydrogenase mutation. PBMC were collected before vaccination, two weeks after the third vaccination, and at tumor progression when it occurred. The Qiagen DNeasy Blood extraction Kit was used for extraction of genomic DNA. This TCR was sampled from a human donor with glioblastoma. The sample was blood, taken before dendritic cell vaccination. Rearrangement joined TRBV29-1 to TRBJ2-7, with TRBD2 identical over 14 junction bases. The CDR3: CSVTSGGAREQYF. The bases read TGCAGCGTGACTAGCGGGGGGGCAAGGGAGCAGTACTTC.